These 26 T cell receptor beta chains originate from one sample sequenced in a study of technical replicates of blood from a handful of donors (dated by TCRdb to the late 2010s). Libraries were made using the immunoSEQ multiplex PCR assay. The table comes from immuneACCESS by way of TCRdb, which keeps in-frame sequences with V and J called. Part of the clones is missing from these tables; in studies checked, under half for an unresolved V gene and the rest for unknown reasons. In this sample the table shows over 85,000 clones, about 95% of which occur a single time. The ten largest clonotypes hold about 0.35% of the sample. Sequencing was performed on T cells isolated from PBMCs. The receptors were sampled from a human donor in good health.

This rearrangement joins TRBV27 to TRBJ1-6, with 7 bases fitting TRBD1. Trimming took 4 bases from V and 11 from J; bases not matched to a gene: 14. Looked up from germline, CDR1 is MNHEY and CDR2 is SMNVEV (reference sequence). The CDR3 is made up of 16 amino acids. Here the CDR3 reads CASSSPLRDRDPPLHF. CDR3 sequence (DNA): TGTGCCAGCAGTTCCCCGCTCCGTGACAGGGATCCACCCCTCCACTTT.

The V and J genes are TRBV18 and TRBJ1-5, with 7 bases matching TRBD1. This CDR3 has 14 residues. Germline CDR1 and CDR2: KGHSH and LQKENI. The V and J ends lost 3 bases and 2 bases, in that order; junction bases with no gene match: 1. The CDR3 reads CASSPQGGNQPQHF. For the CDR3, the DNA is TGTGCCAGCTCACCCCAGGGGGGCAATCAGCCCCAGCATTTT.

This clone was counted a few times. The chain recombines TRBV1 with TRBJ1-5; the D call of TRBD1 is as the table states it, not checked on the DNA. TRBV1 is shown as a pseudogene. This CDR3 spans 11 amino acids. CDR3 region: CTSSQVHTQHF. The CDR3 region has the DNA TGCACCAGCAGCCAAGTACATACCCAGCATTTT.

The chain uses TRBV14 and TRBJ2-3; 9 bases match TRBD1. This CDR3 contains 17 residues. Germline V lookup: CDR1 SGHDN, CDR2 FVKESK. V trimming: 3 bases; J trimming: 4 bases; junction bases outside the gene matches: 11. CDR3 amino acids: CASSQALRDRASDTQYF. The CDR3 DNA reads as TGTGCCAGCAGCCAGGCTCTCCGGGACAGGGCCTCAGATACGCAGTATTTT.

The chain combines TRBV10-1 with TRBJ2-1; TRBD2 aligns across 10 bases. V was pared by 2 bases and J by 10 bases, with 2 bases of the junction left unmatched. Germline V gene sequence: CDR1 WNHNN, CDR2 SYGVQD (reference sequence). CDR3 length equals 13 residues. In nucleotides, the CDR3 is TGCGCCAGCAGTGAGCTAGCGGGAGTCGAGCAGTTCTTC. It codes for CASSELAGVEQFF.

The rearrangement joins TRBV18 to TRBJ2-7; D not certain. This CDR3 spans 13 amino acids. Trimming cost V 0 bases and J 2 bases, with 5 bases left between them. CDR1 KGHSH and CDR2 LQKENI come from the germline V gene. The CDR3 DNA sequence: TGTGCCAGCTCACCACCCAGCGCCTACGAGCAGTACTTC. Translated, it gives CASSPPSAYEQYF. Full variable domain (rest looked up from reference TRBV18 and TRBJ2-7): NAGVMQNPRHLVRRRGQEARLRCSPMKGHSHVYWYRQLPEEGLKFMVYLQKENIIDESGMPKERFSAEFPKEGPSILRIQQVVRGDSAAYFCASSPPSAYEQYFGPGTRLTVT.

This clone appeared once. The chain recombines TRBV6-6 with TRBJ2-2; D remains ambiguous. The CDR3 has 13 amino acids. V lost 5 bases to trimming and J lost 8 bases, with 12 bases between them. Germline CDR1 and CDR2: MNHNY and SVGAGI (reference sequence). DNA of the CDR3: TGTGCCAGCAGTCCAACCCCGGTGGGGGAGCTGTTTTTT. It encodes CASSPTPVGELFF.

The V and J genes are TRBV19 and TRBJ1-4; possible D gene TRBD1, 6 bases. Germline-derived CDR1 and CDR2 are LNHDA and SQIVND (reference sequence). The CDR3 consists of 14 residues. With 6 bases removed from V and 10 bases from J, the gap between germline ends came to 18 bases. For the CDR3, the DNA is TGTGCCAGTAGCTTGACGGAGGGAGGGGGAAAACTGTTTTTT. Translating gives CASSLTEGGGKLFF. The variable domain in full, completed from reference TRBV19 and TRBJ1-4, reads DGGITQSPKYLFRKEGQNVTLSCEQNLNHDAMYWYRQDPGQGLRLIYYSQIVNDFQKGDIAEGYSVSREKKESFPLTVTSAQKNPTAFYLCASSLTEGGGKLFFGSGTQLSVL.

V is TRBV15 and J is TRBJ2-7, with 9 bases that match TRBD1. The V gene's germline CDR1 is LNHNV and CDR2 YYDKDF (reference sequence). With V trimmed by 0 bases and J by 5 bases, 8 bases remained unmatched. The CDR3 is 16 amino acids. CDR3 loop: CATSRDPRTGADEQYF. CDR3 in DNA: TGTGCCACCAGCAGAGACCCACGGACAGGGGCGGACGAGCAGTACTTC.

This sequence joins TRBV6-5 and TRBJ2-5; D is unresolved. Germline V lookup: CDR1 MNHEY, CDR2 SVGAGI. The CDR3 covers 16 residues. Trimming cost V 2 bases and J 4 bases, with 17 bases left between them. CDR3 DNA sequence: TGTGCCAGCAGTTACGGCGTGTCGGAGATCGGAGAGACCCAGTACTTC. Protein product: CASSYGVSEIGETQYF.

The chain has TRBV5-5 and TRBJ2-5, with D perhaps matching TRBD1 (5 bases). V lost 2 bases and J lost 4, with 12 bases in between. The germline V gene has CDR1 SGHKS and CDR2 YYEKEE (reference sequence). The CDR3 contains 14 residues. The CDR3 sequence: CASSFSAGSETQYF. The DNA of the CDR3 is TGTGCCAGCAGCTTCTCAGCAGGGTCAGAGACCCAGTACTTC.

The chain employs TRBV7-9 and TRBJ2-2; 9 positions match TRBD1. This CDR3 is built from 15 residues. Germline CDR1 and CDR2: SEHNR and FQNEAQ (reference sequence). After removal of 5 bases from V and 4 bases from J, the junction contained 5 bases not matched to a gene. The CDR3 nucleotides are TGTGCCAGCAGCGTACAGGGGGCTGGCACCGGGGAGCTGTTTTTT. Protein product: CASSVQGAGTGELFF. The full variable domain, in which reference TRBV7-9 and TRBJ2-2 provide the parts outside the CDR3, is DTGVSQNPRHKITKRGQNVTFRCDPISEHNRLYWYRQTLGQGPEFLTYFQNEAQLEKSRLLSDRFSAERPKGSFSTLEIQRTEQGDSAMYLCASSVQGAGTGELFFGEGSRLTVL.

The chain employs TRBV11-2 and TRBJ2-7; weak D call: TRBD2 (5 bases). Germline V gene sequence: CDR1 SGHAT, CDR2 FQNNGV. The CDR3 loop spans 16 amino acids. V was cut by 5 bases and J by 0 bases, with 17 bases left in between. For the CDR3, the DNA is TGTGCCAGCAGCGAAGCCCCGGACTCCAGCTCCTACGAGCAGTACTTC. Translated: CASSEAPDSSSYEQYF.

J is TRBJ1-2 and V is TRBV19, with 8 bases that match TRBD1. Germline values: CDR1 LNHDA, CDR2 SQIVND (reference sequence). The CDR3 has 14 amino acids. V was clipped by 5 bases and J by 7 bases; unmatched bases: 9. In DNA, the CDR3 is TGTGCCAGTAGTCCCGGGACAGGACGGGGTGGCTACACCTTC. It codes for CASSPGTGRGGYTF.

V gene TRBV4-1 combines with J gene TRBJ2-1; possible D gene TRBD2, 6 bases. The length of the CDR3 is 14 residues. Deletions cut 3 bases from V and 6 bases from J, with 12 bases between. Germline V CDR1 and CDR2: MGHRA, YSYEKL. The CDR3 reads CASSQQTRGNEQFF. For the CDR3, the DNA is TGCGCCAGCAGCCAGCAGACTAGGGGCAATGAGCAGTTCTTC.

The chain combines TRBV21-1 with TRBJ2-4; TRBD1 is the table's D call, not checked against the DNA. TRBV21-1 is described as a pseudogene. The CDR3 is made up of 18 amino acids. CDR3 residues: CASSITCVIQGANGIQYF. CDR3 coding DNA: TGTGCCAGCAGTATTACCTGCGTTATCCAGGGGGCCAACGGCATTCAGTACTTC.

The V call is TRBV19, the J call TRBJ2-2, with D possibly TRBD2 on 7 matching bases. The CDR3 is 13 amino acids. Germline V lookup: CDR1 LNHDA, CDR2 SQIVND (reference sequence). The V end was cut by 1 base, the J end by 10 bases, with 10 bases between. CDR3 DNA: TGTGCCAGTAGTATAGTAGGGGGGGAGGAGCTGTTTTTT. Its protein is CASSIVGGEELFF. The whole variable domain, remainder taken from reference TRBV19 and TRBJ2-2, is DGGITQSPKYLFRKEGQNVTLSCEQNLNHDAMYWYRQDPGQGLRLIYYSQIVNDFQKGDIAEGYSVSREKKESFPLTVTSAQKNPTAFYLCASSIVGGEELFFGEGSRLTVL.

V usage is TRBV10-1 and J usage is TRBJ1-2; the D gene is possibly TRBD1 (5 bases). V was clipped by 0 bases and J by 4 bases, with 6 bases between them. From germline, CDR1 is WNHNN and CDR2 SYGVQD (reference sequence). The CDR3 is 13 residues long. The CDR3 DNA sequence: TGCGCCAGCAGTGAGTCCCAGGGCTATGGCTACACCTTC. The encoded protein is CASSESQGYGYTF.

This chain links TRBV28 with TRBJ2-7, with 7 bases aligning to TRBD2. The germline V gene has CDR1 MDHEN and CDR2 SYDVKM. The CDR3 loop spans 14 amino acids. V was clipped by 1 base and J by 3 bases; unmatched bases: 3. The CDR3 DNA follows: TGTGCCAGCAGTTTATTGGGGGGGGACTACGAGCAGTACTTC. It yields the protein CASSLLGGDYEQYF.

The CDR3 sequence is CASSSTGQPQHF. CDR3 in DNA: TGTGCCAGCAGCTCTACAGGGCAGCCCCAGCATTTT. The chain has TRBV7-2 and TRBJ1-5; D might be TRBD1 (6 bases). Germline assignment: CDR1 SGHTA and CDR2 FQGNSA. Trimming pared 4 bases from V and 7 bases from J, leaving 8 bases between. CDR3 length: 12 amino acids.

The CDR3 loop is CASRPGTPSNEQFF. The CDR3 DNA sequence: TGTGCCAGCAGGCCCGGGACACCCAGCAATGAGCAGTTCTTC. The V gene is TRBV11-2, the J gene TRBJ2-1; a weak D match, TRBD1 (6 bases). V lost 6 bases to trimming and J lost 6 bases, with 15 bases between them. The CDR3 contains 14 residues. CDR1 is SGHAT and CDR2 is FQNNGV in the germline V gene.

This chain uses TRBV15 with TRBJ2-7, with a weak D call TRBD1 (6 bases). The CDR3 is 17 amino acids. Trimming took off 5 bases at V and 2 bases at J, with 22 bases between the two ends. CDR1 is LNHNV and CDR2 is YYDKDF in the germline V gene (reference sequence). CDR3 protein: CATSSQFGGVYAYEQYF. DNA of the CDR3: TGTGCCACCAGCTCGCAGTTTGGGGGCGTATACGCCTACGAGCAGTACTTC.

The CDR3 here is CATQVGWAEAFF. In DNA, the CDR3 is TGTGCCACCCAGGTGGGTTGGGCTGAAGCTTTCTTT. This chain links TRBV19 with TRBJ1-1, with unresolved D. The length of the CDR3 is 12 residues. Between the trimmed V and J ends, which lost 10 bases and 6 bases, there was a span of 15 bases. From germline, CDR1 is LNHDA and CDR2 SQIVND (reference sequence). Complete variable domain (other parts from reference TRBV19 and TRBJ1-1): DGGITQSPKYLFRKEGQNVTLSCEQNLNHDAMYWYRQDPGQGLRLIYYSQIVNDFQKGDIAEGYSVSREKKESFPLTVTSAQKNPTAFYLCATQVGWAEAFFGQGTRLTVV.

The gene calls are TRBV7-6 and TRBJ1-5; no clear D. Per germline, CDR1 SGHVS and CDR2 FNYEAQ. Trimming left V 5 bases short and J 2 bases short, with 7 bases between. The CDR3 has 13 amino acids. CDR3 residues: CASSPGGNQPQHF. The CDR3 DNA reads as TGTGCCAGCAGCCCCGGTGGCAATCAGCCCCAGCATTTT.

V is TRBV15 and J is TRBJ1-1, with D unclear. The V end lost 0 bases, the J end lost 5 bases, and 7 bases lay between the germline ends. CDR1 and CDR2 (germline): LNHNV, YYDKDF (reference sequence). The CDR3 has 13 residues. This CDR3 reads CATSREARTEAFF. CDR3 nucleotides: TGTGCCACCAGCAGAGAGGCGAGGACTGAAGCTTTCTTT.

This chain joins TRBV4-2 and TRBJ2-7; D unresolved. V shed 4 bases and J shed 4 bases, with 11 bases lying between them. This CDR3 is 13 amino acids long. Looked up from germline, CDR1 is LGHNA and CDR2 is YNFKEQ. The CDR3 region is CASSPTGRYEQYF. CDR3 nucleotides: TGTGCCAGCAGCCCGACGGGTAGGTACGAGCAGTACTTC.